Each of the 21 T cell receptor beta chains below was sequenced from the same sample in a study of blood T cell repertoires in COVID-19. The table came from immunoSEQ multiplex PCR; TCRdb's copy has only in-frame clones and leaves some out. The sample includes about 170,000 clones, about 87% of them seen just once. Sequenced input: peripheral blood. These receptors all stem from a woman over 75 with COVID-19, enrolled during active disease.

The chain combines TRBV7-3 with TRBJ2-2; weak D call: TRBD1 (6 bases). The V and J ends lost 5 bases and 4 bases respectively, with 17 bases between them. The CDR3 length is 16 residues. Germline V gene data show CDR1 as SGHTA and CDR2 as FQGTGA. The CDR3 nucleotides read TGTGCCAGCAGCAAAGGGAGTTTGGGGGCCACCGGGGAGCTGTTTTTT. Its translation: CASSKGSLGATGELFF.

J is TRBJ1-2 and V is TRBV19; 8 positions agree with TRBD1. V was clipped by 4 bases and J by 7 bases; unmatched bases: 8. The CDR3 covers 14 residues. Germline CDR1 LNHDA, CDR2 SQIVND (reference sequence). Written as DNA, the CDR3 is TGTGCCAGTAGTAGGAACCAGGGGGCTAGTGGCTACACCTTC. Residues: CASSRNQGASGYTF.

The V gene is TRBV19, the J gene TRBJ2-5; D gene uncertain. Germline V gives CDR1 LNHDA, CDR2 SQIVND (reference sequence). V lost 6 bases, J lost 3 bases, and 5 bases lay in between. CDR3 length equals 11 residues. The CDR3 nucleotides are TGTGCCAGTAGATCGGAAGAGACCCAGTACTTC. Translation: CASRSEETQYF.

The V and J genes are TRBV4-1 and TRBJ2-1, with TRBD2 as a possible D gene (5 bases). CDR1 and CDR2 (germline): MGHRA, YSYEKL. The CDR3 runs 10 residues. V dropped 10 bases and J dropped 10 bases, with 11 bases sitting between them. The DNA for the CDR3 is TGCGCCAACCTTACGGGGGAGCAGTTCTTC. Protein: CANLTGEQFF.

This chain joins TRBV5-1 and TRBJ2-5; tentatively, D is TRBD1 (5 bases). Germline CDR1 SGHRS, CDR2 YFSETQ. This CDR3 is built from 13 residues. Trimming pared 0 bases from V and 5 bases from J, leaving 8 bases between. The CDR3 loop reads CASSLEGLETQYF. In nucleotides, the CDR3 is TGCGCCAGCAGCTTGGAGGGGCTGGAGACCCAGTACTTC.

The chain recombines TRBV7-9 with TRBJ1-5; a weak D match, TRBD1 (6 bases). This CDR3 is built from 16 residues. Germline CDR1 reads SEHNR; CDR2 reads FQNEAQ (reference sequence). The V end lost 5 bases, the J end lost 1 base, and 15 bases lay between the germline ends. CDR3 DNA: TGTGCCAGCAGCATTGCGACAGGATTGAGCAATCAGCCCCAGCATTTT. This codes for CASSIATGLSNQPQHF.

This clone was counted between two and nine times. V and J are TRBV10-3 and TRBJ1-2; D perhaps matches TRBD1 (6 bases). The CDR3 loop spans 17 amino acids. Trimming took off 6 bases at V and 3 bases at J, with 23 bases between the two ends. Germline V gene sequence: CDR1 ENHRY, CDR2 SYGVKD. CDR3 coding DNA: TGTGCCATCAGCGCCGGGGGGACAAAAACTATGGACTATGGCTACACCTTC. This translates into CAISAGGTKTMDYGYTF.

This clone was seen once. CDR3 amino acids: CATSRDRFEQYF. In DNA, the CDR3 is TGTGCCACCAGCAGAGATCGTTTCGAGCAGTACTTC. The chain couples TRBV15 to TRBJ2-7; D is undetermined. The V and J ends lost 0 bases and 6 bases respectively, with 6 bases between them. This CDR3 region has 12 residues. Germline loops: CDR1 LNHNV, CDR2 YYDKDF (reference sequence).

V gene TRBV6-5 combines with J gene TRBJ2-1, with 11 bases aligning to TRBD1. Germline V gene sequence: CDR1 MNHEY, CDR2 SVGAGI. The trim removed 8 bases at V and 6 bases at J, leaving 6 bases unmatched. The CDR3 is made up of 14 amino acids. The CDR3 DNA is TGTGCCAGCGCTTGGGGGACAGGGGGCAATGAGCAGTTCTTC. Protein sequence: CASAWGTGGNEQFF.

There are a few counts of this clone. In nucleotides, the CDR3 is TGTGCCAGCAGCCCAGGGACAGGTTTAAATCAGCCCCAGCATTTT. This sequence encodes CASSPGTGLNQPQHF. The chain has TRBV9 and TRBJ1-5; 8 nucleotides agree with TRBD1. This CDR3 has 15 residues. V was clipped by 4 bases and J by 4 bases; unmatched bases: 7. CDR1 is SGDLS, CDR2 YYNGEE, per germline.

The CDR3 sequence: CASSMTGVANEKLFF. For the CDR3, the DNA is TGTGCCAGTAGTATGACGGGGGTGGCGAATGAAAAACTGTTTTTT. V usage is TRBV19 and J usage is TRBJ1-4; TRBD1 might be the D (5 bases). Trimming stripped 3 bases from V and 5 bases from J, with 13 bases between. Germline V gene sequence: CDR1 LNHDA, CDR2 SQIVND (reference sequence). The CDR3 has 15 residues.

This chain connects TRBV5-4 to TRBJ1-6; D call uncertain. The CDR3 runs to 14 residues. Looked up from germline, CDR1 is SGHNT and CDR2 is YYREEE (reference sequence). The V end was cut by 0 bases, the J end by 7 bases, with 8 bases between. CDR3 DNA: TGTGCCAGCAGCTTGGGTCAGATAAATTCACCCCTCCACTTT. It yields the protein CASSLGQINSPLHF.

Here the CDR3 DNA reads TGTGCCAGTAGTATACGGCCTAGCGGGAGGGTCCTCTACGAGCAGTACTTC. Protein product: CASSIRPSGRVLYEQYF. The chain combines TRBV19 with TRBJ2-7, with TRBD2 identical over 12 bases. The CDR3 loop spans 17 amino acids. V trimming: 2 bases; J trimming: 3 bases; junction bases outside the gene matches: 8. CDR1 and CDR2 (germline): LNHDA, SQIVND (reference sequence).

The chain couples TRBV4-3 to TRBJ2-7, with 7 bases lining up with TRBD1. This CDR3 region has 16 residues. With V trimmed by 0 bases and J by 1 base, 6 bases remained unmatched. The germline V gene has CDR1 LGHNA and CDR2 YSLEER. CDR3 sequence reads: CASSQEWQGVSYEQYF. In DNA form, the CDR3 reads TGCGCCAGCAGCCAAGAATGGCAGGGGGTTTCCTACGAGCAGTACTTC.

The rearrangement joins TRBV29-1 to TRBJ2-5, with TRBD1 matching 10 bases. CDR1 is SQVTM and CDR2 is ANQGSEA in the germline V gene. V shed 4 bases, J shed 10 bases, and the junction held 9 bases outside the gene matches. The CDR3 has 13 residues. The CDR3 coding sequence is TGCAGCGTTGTTGGACAGGGGGACATGGGCCAGTACTTC. Protein product: CSVVGQGDMGQYF.

The chain couples TRBV15 to TRBJ2-1; maybe TRBD1 (6 bases). V was shortened by 5 bases and J by 9 bases, with 17 bases between the two germline ends. Per the germline V gene, CDR1 is LNHNV and CDR2 is YYDKDF (reference sequence). The CDR3 spans 14 residues. The CDR3 coding sequence is TGTGCCACCAGCCGGGGCGTGAGGGGGTCTGAGCAGTTCTTC. The encoded protein is CATSRGVRGSEQFF.

This clone was picked up one time. The chain uses TRBV28 and TRBJ1-4; tentative D call: TRBD1 (6 bases). The CDR3 extends over 15 amino acids. Germline assignment: CDR1 MDHEN and CDR2 SYDVKM. V lost 4 bases to trimming and J lost 8 bases, with 17 bases between them. CDR3 protein: CASSSSLQGSEKLFF. For the CDR3, the DNA is TGTGCCAGCAGTTCTTCATTACAGGGAAGCGAAAAACTGTTTTTT.

The chain carries TRBV2 and TRBJ2-1, with 8 bases fitting TRBD2. CDR3 length equals 14 residues. The germline V gene encodes CDR1 SNHLY and CDR2 FYNNEI. The V gene end was trimmed by 3 bases and the J gene end by 7 bases; junction bases not matched to a gene: 5. CDR3: CASSDREGRNEQFF. CDR3 DNA sequence: TGTGCCAGCAGTGATCGGGAGGGAAGGAATGAGCAGTTCTTC.

A single count supports this clone. The chain links TRBV19 to TRBJ2-2; 8 bases are shared with TRBD2. Germline V gene lookup returns CDR1 LNHDA and CDR2 SQIVND (reference sequence). The CDR3 contains 16 residues. V lost 1 base and J lost 7; bases outside the gene matches: 8. The CDR3 here is CASSIAGGPKVGELFF. The CDR3 bases are TGTGCCAGTAGTATAGCGGGAGGGCCAAAGGTCGGGGAGCTGTTTTTT.

The gene calls are TRBV28 and TRBJ1-4, with 7 positions matching TRBD1. V lost 3 bases and J lost 8; bases outside the gene matches: 6. From germline, CDR1 is MDHEN and CDR2 SYDVKM. The CDR3 loop spans 14 amino acids. The CDR3 region is CASSLQGGEEKLFF. The DNA for the CDR3 is TGTGCCAGCAGTTTGCAAGGGGGCGAGGAAAAACTGTTTTTT.

The chain recombines TRBV19 with TRBJ2-2; 7 bases are shared with TRBD1. J gave up 0 bases and V 1 base, and 11 bases lay outside the gene matches. The CDR3 contains 19 residues. Germline CDR1 LNHDA, CDR2 SQIVND (reference sequence). The DNA for the CDR3 is TGTGCCAGTAGTATAGGACAGGGCCGAGGTTACACGAACACCGGGGAGCTGTTTTTT. Its translation is CASSIGQGRGYTNTGELFF.